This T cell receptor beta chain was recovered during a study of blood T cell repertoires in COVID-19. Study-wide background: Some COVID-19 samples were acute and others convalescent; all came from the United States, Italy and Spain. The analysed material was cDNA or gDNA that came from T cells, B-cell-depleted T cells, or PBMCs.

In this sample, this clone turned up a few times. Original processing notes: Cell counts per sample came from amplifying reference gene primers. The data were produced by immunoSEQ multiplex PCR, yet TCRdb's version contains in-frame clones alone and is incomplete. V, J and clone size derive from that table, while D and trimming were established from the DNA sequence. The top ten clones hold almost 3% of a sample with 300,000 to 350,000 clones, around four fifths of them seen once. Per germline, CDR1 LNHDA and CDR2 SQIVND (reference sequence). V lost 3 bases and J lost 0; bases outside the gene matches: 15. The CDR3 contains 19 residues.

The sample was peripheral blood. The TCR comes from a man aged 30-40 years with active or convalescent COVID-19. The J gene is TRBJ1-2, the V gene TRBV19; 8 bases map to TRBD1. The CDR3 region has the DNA TGTGCCAGTAGTATTGGGGCACGCAGGGGGCGGAGAGCTAACTATGGCTACACCTTC. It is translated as CASSIGARRGRRANYGYTF.